Shown below are 30 T cell receptor beta chains from a single sample sequenced in a study of cytomegalovirus exposure and HLA in healthy donors. The study ran its PCR with 60 Vbeta and 13 Jbeta primers. TCRdb keeps only in-frame clones here, not all; method: immunoSEQ multiplex PCR. The sample's table shows about 77,000 clones. The sequenced sample was PBMCs. The receptors here all came from a man over 45 in good health and CMV-seropositive.

The J gene is TRBJ1-5, the V gene TRBV9, with D perhaps TRBD1 (6 bases). Between the trimmed V and J ends, which lost 3 bases and 1 base, there was a span of 8 bases. The germline gives CDR1 SGDLS, CDR2 YYNGEE. This CDR3 is 14 amino acids long. The CDR3 spells CASSEGGSNQPQHF. The CDR3 region has the DNA TGTGCCAGCAGCGAGGGGGGGAGCAATCAGCCCCAGCATTTT.

This chain joins TRBV6-5 and TRBJ1-4; D perhaps matches TRBD1 (6 bases). Looked up from germline, CDR1 is MNHEY and CDR2 is SVGAGI. CDR3 length: 14 amino acids. The V gene lost 6 bases and the J gene lost 1 base, with 9 bases spanning the gap. The CDR3 region has the DNA TGTGCCAGCAGGCCCAGGGGAACTAATGAAAAACTGTTTTTT. Residues: CASRPRGTNEKLFF.

V is TRBV5-1 and J is TRBJ1-3; D possibly corresponds to TRBD1 (6 bases). Trimming took off 4 bases at V and 0 bases at J, with 17 bases between the two ends. The CDR3 length is 17 residues. CDR1 is SGHRS, CDR2 YFSETQ, per germline. CDR3 nucleotides: TGCGCCAGCAGCCCACTCCCAGGGACAAGCTCTGGAAACACCATATATTTT. This codes for CASSPLPGTSSGNTIYF.

V usage is TRBV30 and J usage is TRBJ1-2, with TRBD1 as a possible D gene (6 bases). Deletions cut 3 bases from V and 7 bases from J, with 18 bases between. Germline CDR1 reads GTSNPN; CDR2 reads SVGIG (reference sequence). The length of the CDR3 is 14 residues. CDR3 in amino acids: CAWRRAGAQSGYTF. The DNA for the CDR3 is TGTGCCTGGAGACGGGCAGGGGCTCAATCTGGCTACACCTTC. The full variable domain, rest sourced from reference TRBV30 and TRBJ1-2, is SQTIHQWPATLVQPVGSPLSLECTVEGTSNPNLYWYRQAAGRGLQLLFYSVGIGQISSEVPQNLSASRPQDRQFILSSKKLLLSDSGFYLCAWRRAGAQSGYTFGSGTRLTVV.

This chain joins TRBV6-1 and TRBJ2-7; weak D call: TRBD2 (5 bases). V lost 7 bases and J lost 6, with 19 bases in between. This CDR3 has 14 residues. Germline loops: CDR1 MNHNS, CDR2 SASEGT. The CDR3 nucleotides read TGTGCCAGCACCACAGTGGACGAAGAGGGCGAGCAGTACTTC. Protein sequence: CASTTVDEEGEQYF.

The chain combines TRBV27 with TRBJ1-2; 10 nucleotides align to TRBD1. The length of the CDR3 is 14 residues. V dropped 2 bases and J dropped 5; count of bases not matched to a gene: 2. Per germline, CDR1 MNHEY and CDR2 SMNVEV (reference sequence). The CDR3 bases are TGTGCCAGCAGTTTACGGACAGGGGGGTATGGCTACACCTTC. Translated: CASSLRTGGYGYTF.

The chain carries TRBV6-6 and TRBJ1-3; 7 nucleotides match TRBD1. The CDR3 length is 14 residues. Per germline, CDR1 MNHNY and CDR2 SVGAGI (reference sequence). With 7 bases clipped from V and 8 bases from J, the junction kept 11 bases outside the gene matches. In DNA, the CDR3 is TGTGCCAGCACCTTAAGACAGGGCCCGGACACCATATATTTT. Amino acids: CASTLRQGPDTIYF.

The chain has TRBV5-6 and TRBJ1-1, with unresolved D. Germline V gives CDR1 SGHDT, CDR2 YYEEEE. This CDR3 is built from 14 residues. V lost 0 bases and J lost 3, with 9 bases in between. Here the CDR3 reads CASSLAATDTEAFF. CDR3 DNA sequence: TGTGCCAGCAGCTTGGCCGCAACAGACACTGAAGCTTTCTTT.

V is TRBV19 and J is TRBJ1-2; the D is unclear. Germline lookup yields CDR1 LNHDA and CDR2 SQIVND (reference sequence). V shed 4 bases and J shed 5 bases, with 14 bases lying between them. This CDR3 region has 14 residues. CDR3 in amino acids: CASSTIPSRYGYTF. CDR3 sequence (DNA): TGTGCCAGTAGTACAATACCCTCTAGGTATGGCTACACCTTC.

This chain links TRBV28 with TRBJ2-7, with D maybe TRBD2 (6 bases). Germline loops: CDR1 MDHEN, CDR2 SYDVKM. V was shortened by 5 bases and J by 2 bases, with 13 bases between the two germline ends. This CDR3 spans 14 amino acids. The CDR3 reads CASSPLRRAYEQYV. In DNA form, the CDR3 reads TGTGCCAGCAGTCCCCTCCGGAGGGCCTACGAGCAGTACGTC.

This rearrangement joins TRBV11-2 to TRBJ1-2; D uncertain. The CDR3 runs 13 residues. Trimming left V 0 bases short and J 8 bases short, with 10 bases between. From germline, CDR1 is SGHAT and CDR2 FQNNGV. The CDR3 DNA follows: TGTGCCAGCAGCTTAGAACAGTACAACGGCTACACCTTC. Its protein product is CASSLEQYNGYTF.

This rearrangement joins TRBV10-3 to TRBJ2-3, with a weak D call TRBD2 (6 bases). Germline assignment: CDR1 ENHRY and CDR2 SYGVKD. The CDR3 sequence is 14 residues long. The V gene lost 3 bases and the J gene lost 2 bases, with 9 bases spanning the gap. CDR3 DNA: TGTGCCATCAGTGAAAAGGACTACACAGATACGCAGTATTTT. This gives the protein CAISEKDYTDTQYF.

This sequence joins TRBV11-3 and TRBJ2-1; D gene unclear. The length of the CDR3 is 14 residues. V was pared by 3 bases and J by 8 bases, with 14 bases between. Germline V lookup: CDR1 SGHNT, CDR2 YENEEA. CDR3 sequence reads: CASSLGNPLDEQFF. The DNA of the CDR3 is TGTGCCAGCAGCTTGGGCAACCCCTTGGATGAGCAGTTCTTC.

The chain uses TRBV28 and TRBJ1-1; 7 bases are shared with TRBD1. With 6 bases clipped from V and 11 bases from J, the junction kept 6 bases outside the gene matches. Germline values: CDR1 MDHEN, CDR2 SYDVKM. The CDR3 extends over 11 amino acids. CDR3 amino acids: CASSLGQTAFF. CDR3 sequence (DNA): TGTGCCAGCAGCTTGGGACAGACGGCTTTCTTT.

As concerns this clone: Its ends do not fully match the called genes, so a read error is possible. The rearrangement joins TRBV6-1 to TRBJ1-5, with a tentative D call TRBD1 (5 bases). The germline V gene encodes CDR1 MNHNS and CDR2 SASEGT. This CDR3 is built from 14 residues. The CDR3 region has the DNA TGTGCCAGCAGTGCCCACGGCAGGGCGGGATCATCCTTTTTT. Encoded protein: CASSAHGRAGSSFF.

V and J are TRBV4-1 and TRBJ1-2; TRBD1 is a possible D gene (5 bases). This CDR3 region has 14 residues. The ends were cut back, 3 bases at V and 2 bases at J, with 10 bases in the middle. Germline V gives CDR1 MGHRA, CDR2 YSYEKL. The CDR3 sequence is CASSHLGGNYGYTF. In nucleotides, the CDR3 is TGCGCCAGCAGCCATCTCGGGGGAAACTATGGCTACACCTTC.

The chain has TRBV7-8 and TRBJ2-1; D is possibly TRBD2 (6 bases). From germline, CDR1 is SGHVS and CDR2 FQNEAQ. The V end was cut by 5 bases, the J end by 0 bases, with 14 bases between. The CDR3 loop spans 16 amino acids. Here the CDR3 reads CASSPLVGGSYNEQFF. CDR3 coding DNA: TGTGCCAGCAGCCCCTTAGTGGGGGGCTCCTACAATGAGCAGTTCTTC.

Remarks on this clone: The sample contains more than one DNA sequence encoding this CDR3. The V gene is TRBV2, the J gene TRBJ1-5, with 10 nucleotides matching TRBD1. Unmatched junction bases numbered 4, after V lost 4 bases and J lost 7 bases. This CDR3 region has 14 residues. Per the germline V gene, CDR1 is SNHLY and CDR2 is FYNNEI. The CDR3 DNA sequence: TGTGCCAGCAGTGGACAGGGGGCAAGACAGCCCCAGCATTTT. The encoded protein is CASSGQGARQPQHF.

The chain has TRBV5-1 and TRBJ1-1, with 11 bases fitting TRBD1. The ends lost 2 bases at V and 5 bases at J; junction bases unmatched: 5. Per germline, CDR1 SGHRS and CDR2 YFSETQ. The CDR3 runs 15 residues. CDR3 in DNA: TGCGCCAGCAGCTTTGCCGGACAGGGGGCGACTGAAGCTTTCTTT. It codes for CASSFAGQGATEAFF.

The chain has TRBV13 and TRBJ1-5; 7 bases are shared with TRBD1. V lost 5 bases and J lost 0; bases outside the gene matches: 7. The germline V gene has CDR1 PRHDT and CDR2 FYEKMQ (reference sequence). The CDR3 runs 16 residues. CDR3 region: CASSARTGDSNQPQHF. The CDR3 nucleotides are TGTGCCAGCAGCGCCAGAACAGGGGATAGCAATCAGCCCCAGCATTTT.

This sequence joins TRBV7-2 and TRBJ2-3; possibly TRBD2 for D (5 bases). The CDR3 runs to 13 residues. Germline V gives CDR1 SGHTA, CDR2 FQGNSA. The V end lost 1 base, the J end lost 10 bases, and 12 bases lay between the germline ends. CDR3 bases: TGTGCCAGCAGCTTAGGGGCCGGGGTGGCGCAGTATTTT. This translates into CASSLGAGVAQYF.

This rearrangement joins TRBV29-1 to TRBJ1-1; D unresolved. The CDR3 has 14 residues. The V end lost 8 bases, the J end lost 0 bases, and 16 bases lay between the germline ends. The V gene's germline CDR1 is SQVTM and CDR2 ANQGSEA. The CDR3 protein is CSSYERGMNTEAFF. CDR3 nucleotides: TGCAGCTCCTACGAGCGGGGTATGAACACTGAAGCTTTCTTT. Filled out from reference TRBV29-1 and TRBJ1-1, the complete variable domain reads SAVISQKPSRDICQRGTSLTIQCQVDSQVTMMFWYRQQPGQSLTLIATANQGSEATYESGFVIDKFPISRPNLTFSTLTVSNMSPEDSSIYLCSSYERGMNTEAFFGQGTRLTVV.

This chain connects TRBV5-1 to TRBJ2-1; D may be TRBD1 (5 bases). The germline V and J ends were trimmed by 0 bases and 8 bases, with 21 bases remaining between them. The CDR3 runs 17 residues. The germline CDR1 and CDR2 sequences are SGHRS and YFSETQ. In DNA form, the CDR3 reads TGCGCCAGCAGCTTGGAAGGGTTGGGGCCCGAGATCGATGAGCAGTTCTTC. Translation gives CASSLEGLGPEIDEQFF.

The gene calls are TRBV6-5 and TRBJ2-7, with a possible D match to TRBD1 (5 bases). The CDR3 runs to 16 residues. CDR1 is MNHEY and CDR2 is SVGAGI in the germline V gene. V was clipped by 2 bases and J by 1 base, with 15 bases between them. The CDR3 sequence: CASSYTPQGFSYEQYF. The CDR3 DNA sequence: TGTGCCAGCAGTTACACGCCCCAGGGTTTTTCCTACGAGCAGTACTTC.

V and J are TRBV5-5 and TRBJ2-5; D unresolved. The CDR3 spans 13 residues. In germline, CDR1 is SGHKS, CDR2 YYEKEE (reference sequence). The V gene lost 0 bases and the J gene lost 7 bases, with 10 bases spanning the gap. The CDR3 reads CASSLVTLGTQYF. The CDR3 region has the DNA TGTGCCAGCAGCTTGGTGACATTGGGGACCCAGTACTTC.

This rearrangement joins TRBV25-1 to TRBJ1-4; D call uncertain. V dropped 8 bases and J dropped 4 bases, with 11 bases sitting between them. The CDR3 length is 13 residues. Germline V lookup: CDR1 MGHDK, CDR2 SYGVNS. CDR3 bases: TGTGCCAGCGCCAAGAGTTATAATGAAAAACTGTTTTTT. It translates to CASAKSYNEKLFF.

The rearrangement uses TRBV9 and TRBJ2-3, with 11 bases aligning to TRBD2. Germline loops: CDR1 SGDLS, CDR2 YYNGEE. The trim removed 0 bases at V and 6 bases at J, leaving 3 bases unmatched. This CDR3 region has 15 residues. The CDR3 region has the DNA TGTGCCAGCAGCGTAGGACTAGCGGGGACTGATACGCAGTATTTT. It specifies CASSVGLAGTDTQYF.

The chain has TRBV4-2 and TRBJ1-3; TRBD1 matches 7 bases. Germline V gene sequence: CDR1 LGHNA, CDR2 YNFKEQ. The junction had 7 bases not matched to a gene; V was cut back by 4 bases and J by 4 bases. CDR3 length: 15 amino acids. DNA for the CDR3: TGTGCCAGCAGCCCGGACAGGCCACTGGGAAACACCATATATTTT. Amino acids: CASSPDRPLGNTIYF.

The V and J genes are TRBV4-1 and TRBJ2-5; 8 bases are a match to TRBD2. The length of the CDR3 is 14 residues. The germline V gene has CDR1 MGHRA and CDR2 YSYEKL. V lost 4 bases to trimming and J lost 3 bases; unmatched junction nucleotides: 4. The CDR3 bases are TGCGCCAGCAGCCCTGGGACTAGAAAAGAGACCCAGTACTTC. It codes for CASSPGTRKETQYF.

The CDR3 nucleotides read TGCGCCAGCAGCCAAGCTCCTGAGCGGGGCGGCTATGGCTACACCTTC. Translated, it gives CASSQAPERGGYGYTF. The chain recombines TRBV4-1 with TRBJ1-2; a weak D match, TRBD1 (5 bases). The CDR3 loop spans 16 amino acids. Per germline, CDR1 MGHRA and CDR2 YSYEKL. V lost 1 base and J lost 4, with 16 bases in between.